Presented here are 6 T cell receptor beta chains from one specimen sequenced in a study of memory CD4+ T cells and cytomegalovirus serostatus. Generated by immunoSEQ multiplex PCR, the TCRdb table keeps only in-frame clones and is missing some. The sample yields over 50,000 clones, approximately 78% seen once. Single viable CD3+CD4+CD8-CD45RO+ cells were sorted as the memory CD4+ T cells. Sequenced input: memory CD4+ T cells from blood. The receptor source for this set is an adult in good health and CMV-seronegative.

The CDR3 here is CASSLGGLARETQYF. For the CDR3, the DNA is TGTGCCAGCAGCTTGGGGGGGTTGGCTCGGGAGACCCAGTACTTC. This chain joins TRBV5-4 and TRBJ2-5; D possibly uses TRBD1 or TRBD2 (5 bases each). Germline V gene lookup returns CDR1 SGHNT and CDR2 YYREEE (reference sequence). This CDR3 comprises 15 residues. V lost 0 bases to trimming and J lost 5 bases, with 14 bases between them.

The rearrangement uses TRBV5-1 and TRBJ2-7, with TRBD1 matching 9 bases. Germline V CDR1 and CDR2: SGHRS, YFSETQ. The CDR3 covers 16 residues. The trim removed 2 bases at V and 5 bases at J, leaving 11 bases unmatched. The CDR3 sequence is CASSFAPVTGGHEQYF. In DNA form, the CDR3 reads TGCGCCAGCAGCTTCGCCCCGGTGACAGGGGGGCACGAGCAGTACTTC.

This rearrangement joins TRBV9 to TRBJ1-3; the match to TRBD1 covers 7 bases. V trimming: 0 bases; J trimming: 0 bases; junction bases outside the gene matches: 6. The CDR3 loop spans 17 amino acids. Germline V gives CDR1 SGDLS, CDR2 YYNGEE. The DNA of the CDR3 is TGTGCCAGCAGCGTAGGAGGGGGCCCAAACTCTGGAAACACCATATATTTT. This codes for CASSVGGGPNSGNTIYF.

This clone was found once. J is TRBJ1-5 and V is TRBV21-1; the table assigns TRBD1, which was not confirmed against the DNA. TRBV21-1 is a pseudogene. The CDR3 has 20 amino acids. In DNA, the CDR3 is TGTGCCAGTCCCTCAGGCCTAGGGCGGCAGGGCCTTTATAGCAATCAGCCCCAGCATTTT. It is translated as CASPSGLGRQGLYSNQPQHF.

V is TRBV4-1 and J is TRBJ1-1; D possibly corresponds to TRBD1 (6 bases). Trimming stripped 1 base from V and 5 bases from J, with 14 bases between. Germline V gene data show CDR1 as MGHRA and CDR2 as YSYEKL. This CDR3 region has 15 residues. The CDR3, as DNA: TGCGCCAGCAGCCAAGCCCAAGGGGGGCGAACTGAAGCTTTCTTT. Its protein is CASSQAQGGRTEAFF.

V is TRBV16 and J is TRBJ2-7; maybe TRBD1 (6 bases). This CDR3 contains 16 residues. The germline CDR1 and CDR2 sequences are KGHSY and FQNENV. V was clipped by 4 bases and J by 3 bases, with 19 bases between them. CDR3 DNA sequence: TGTGCCAGCAGCCCTATGACACGACAGGCGATCTACGAGCAGTACTTC. This encodes CASSPMTRQAIYEQYF.